Detailed here is one TCR beta chain. This record belongs to a study of T cell repertoires in cytomegalovirus infection. TCRdb fed the reads into MiXCR, producing one record per CDR3 protein. The sample yields approximately 190,000 distinct CDR3 sequences, approximately 9.7% seen once. The CDR3 spans 20 residues. V was clipped by 2 bases and J by 6 bases; unmatched bases: 20. Germline-derived CDR1 and CDR2 are MNHEY and SMNVEV (reference sequence). The sample comprised PBMCs. The receptor comes from a human donor in good health (CMV status not recorded). Some clones in this sample may be carry-over from other donors' samples. The chain combines TRBV27 with TRBJ2-4, with 9 bases that match TRBD2. The chain's CDR3 is CASSLLPISPAGGGINIQYF. In DNA, the CDR3 is TGTGCCAGCAGTTTACTCCCCATATCCCCTGCGGGGGGGGGTATAAACATTCAGTACTTC.